This TCR beta chain comes out of a study of CXCR3-negative and CXCR3-positive naive CD8 T cells. Libraries were UMI-labeled 5' RACE TRB cDNA. TCRdb re-called the 5' RACE reads; every CDR3 protein appears as one record, without DNA. The sample shows approximately 66,000 distinct CDR3 sequences, and about 1.5% sits with its ten largest clones. The sequence was collected from a human donor in good health. Some clones in this sample may be carry-over from other donors' samples. The material sequenced was naive CXCR3- CD8+ T cells from blood. Described subset: CD45RO-CCR7+CD27+CD95- naive CD8+ T cells lacking CXCR3 (TNR3-).

The CDR3 region is CASSRTENTGELFF. The V call is TRBV6-5, the J call TRBJ2-2; TCRdb gives TRBD1 as the D gene, but with no DNA this cannot be confirmed. The germline V gene encodes CDR1 MNHEY and CDR2 SVGAGI. This CDR3 is 14 amino acids long.